Listed below are T cell receptor beta chains from one sample, sequenced in a study of T cell responses to AZD1222 COVID-19 vaccine. Repertoires were generated with immunoSEQ multiplex PCR, while TCRdb's copy carries only in-frame clones and drops some. Among under 80,000 clones listed, around 79% were seen once. Specimen: peripheral blood, collected on day 0 of MenACWY control vaccination. These receptors all stem from an adult in good health. The CDR3 runs from the conserved cysteine through the conserved F or W.

V gene: TRBV6-6
CDR3 protein: CASSLTGTGALGHGYTF

V gene: TRBV5-4
CDR3 protein: CASSPTVSTDTQYF

V gene: TRBV2
CDR3 protein: CASSELAGDTGELFF

V gene: TRBV12-3/TRBV12-4
CDR3 protein: CASRPTGTPEAFF

V gene: TRBV2
CDR3 protein: CASSENPDGGYTF

V gene: TRBV7-9
CDR3 protein: CASSSDRGNEQFF

V gene: TRBV5-1
CDR3 protein: CASSSGTGITTGELFF

V gene: TRBV2
CDR3 protein: CASRATFLPPTNEKLFF

V gene: TRBV6-5
CDR3 protein: CASGLGYEQYF

V gene: TRBV15
CDR3 protein: CATSRERTGELFF

V gene: TRBV4-3
CDR3 protein: CASSPGGVSSYNEQFF

V gene: TRBV5-1
CDR3 protein: CASSLGPSNEQYF

V gene: TRBV5-1
CDR3 protein: CASSPDRRRTDTQYF

V gene: TRBV30
CDR3 protein: CAWKKPGQYEQYF

V gene: TRBV30
CDR3 protein: CAWRGTGQGPFSASYEQYF

V gene: TRBV10-3
CDR3 protein: CAISEQAGVDTQYF

V gene: TRBV7-8
CDR3 protein: CASSAGSYGYTF

V gene: TRBV9
CDR3 protein: CASSVAGWTEAFF

V gene: TRBV30
CDR3 protein: CAWSVLRGDEKLFF

V gene: TRBV5-1
CDR3 protein: CASSTLGGANYGYTF

V gene: TRBV28
CDR3 protein: CASASTAAQHF

V gene: TRBV12-3/TRBV12-4
CDR3 protein: CASRSGQETQYF

V gene: TRBV14
CDR3 protein: CASSRTSGGTQFF

V gene: TRBV24-1
CDR3 protein: CATKLAGRPLEQYF

V gene: TRBV7-9
CDR3 protein: CASSLAWGEKLFF

V gene: TRBV2
CDR3 protein: CASSLSTPGDGPLHF

V gene: TRBV30
CDR3 protein: CAWTPGRAVNGYTF

V gene: TRBV6-5
CDR3 protein: CATRRGTGNTIYF

V gene: TRBV30
CDR3 protein: CAWRIGDHAYGYTF

V gene: TRBV11-2
CDR3 protein: CASSRTGSSDTQYF

V gene: TRBV7-2
CDR3 protein: CASSRWEDRETQYF

V gene: TRBV18
CDR3 protein: CASSPRASHEQFF

V gene: TRBV6-5
CDR3 protein: CASSEGTGQPQHF

V gene: TRBV18
CDR3 protein: CASSVGGNTEAFF

V gene: TRBV30
CDR3 protein: CAWSVGGFTSYEQYF

V gene: TRBV29-1
CDR3 protein: CSVDSGGANTGELFF

V gene: TRBV19
CDR3 protein: CASSNLAGAYNEQFF

V gene: TRBV19
CDR3 protein: CASSLGQGALSDTQYF

V gene: TRBV2
CDR3 protein: CASSWGQGNTEAFF

V gene: TRBV11-2
CDR3 protein: CASSLDRGAGELFF

V gene: TRBV4-3
CDR3 protein: CASSQEWGNYGYTF

V gene: TRBV10-3
CDR3 protein: CAIRGRDSGANVLTF

V gene: TRBV13
CDR3 protein: CASSLGRGIGAFF

V gene: TRBV5-1
CDR3 protein: CASSLQGMNTEAFF

V gene: TRBV2
CDR3 protein: CASSASYRGELFF

V gene: TRBV5-1
CDR3 protein: CASSSRQGYDEQYF

V gene: TRBV6-5
CDR3 protein: CASSLNEGQPQHF

V gene: TRBV6-4
CDR3 protein: CASRSQWNTGELFF

V gene: TRBV19
CDR3 protein: CASSTPGTGDQPQHF

V gene: TRBV6-5
CDR3 protein: CASSYRDNYGYTF

V gene: TRBV7-2
CDR3 protein: CASSLDRRTDTQYF

V gene: TRBV5-4
CDR3 protein: CASSLVGNPYGYTF

V gene: TRBV29-1
CDR3 protein: CSVAQGAVGDTQYF

V gene: TRBV7-3
CDR3 protein: CASSLTSAAEQFF

V gene: TRBV28
CDR3 protein: CASRTYNEQFF

V gene: TRBV7-9
CDR3 protein: CASSAPGVNTGELFF

V gene: TRBV4-3
CDR3 protein: CASSQDQASGAYNEQFF

V gene: TRBV6-1
CDR3 protein: CASSEWGNNSPLHF

V gene: TRBV5-4
CDR3 protein: CASSLSPVPGANVLTF

V gene: TRBV7-2
CDR3 protein: CASSPQRDSNQPQHF